One T cell receptor (beta chain) is described in this entry. This clone has only one observation. It has no known antigen specificity. The sample holds no much larger clone one base away, and base qualities are not on file. Other DNA sequences in the sample encode the same CDR3. Starting 14 to 28 days after the autologous transplant, patients began checkpoint therapy, which included ipilimumab at 1 mg/kg intravenously on day 1 of selected weeks. Nivolumab was given at 3 mg/kg intravenously on day 1 of weeks 1, 4, 7, 10, and every two weeks through week 26. This Phase Ib clinical trial tested ipilimumab plus nivolumab, a combined checkpoint inhibition, as consolidation after autologous stem cell transplantation. This sample was included in a study of ipilimumab plus nivolumab after autologous stem cell transplantation (dated by TCRdb to the early 2020s). Turning to the overall study: Trial patients received a median of about 5 ipilimumab doses and about 8 nivolumab doses. The myeloma cohort included high-risk transplant-naive patients and patients relapsing within 3 years of a first autologous transplant. The intent-to-treat population of the trial consisted of some 33 patients. Patients in the trial were undergoing autologous transplant and had high-risk diffuse large B cell lymphoma, mature T cell lymphoma, or multiple myeloma.

Including the terminal cysteine and phenylalanine, the CDR3 comprises 15 residues. Only the CDR3 part of the read is kept: 45 bases, read in frame from the first base. Looking up the germline V gene yields CDR1 SGHRS and CDR2 YFSETQ. The germline V end is reduced by 4 bases and the J end by 6 bases; junction bases left unmatched: 7. Beyond this particular receptor, the publication reports: Per the authors, a biologic rationale for further study of the post-transplant checkpoint inhibition approach was offered by T cell receptor repertoire, regulatory T cell phenotype and gut microbiota profiles. The authors concluded that combined checkpoint inhibition appeared tolerable when used as consolidation after transplant.

Library method: the immunoSEQ multiplex PCR assay. In TCRdb, the immuneACCESS table is reduced to in-frame sequences with V and J assigned. These tables do not hold every clone; where another copy was compared, an unresolved V gene accounts for under half, and the others remain unexplained. The sample records tens of thousands of clones, approximately 90% of which are singletons. The ten largest clones capture 0.7% to 0.95% of the sample. The chain is made from TRBV5-1 and TRBJ1-2, with 12 bases aligning to TRBD1. This sequence was found in a male donor with multiple myeloma. The sample in question was PBMCs, obtained in a trial of ipilimumab plus nivolumab as post-transplant consolidation. The base sequence is TGCGCCAGCAGCCTGGAAGGGACAGGGGGCGATGGCTACACCTTC. Translated, this is CASSLEGTGGDGYTF.